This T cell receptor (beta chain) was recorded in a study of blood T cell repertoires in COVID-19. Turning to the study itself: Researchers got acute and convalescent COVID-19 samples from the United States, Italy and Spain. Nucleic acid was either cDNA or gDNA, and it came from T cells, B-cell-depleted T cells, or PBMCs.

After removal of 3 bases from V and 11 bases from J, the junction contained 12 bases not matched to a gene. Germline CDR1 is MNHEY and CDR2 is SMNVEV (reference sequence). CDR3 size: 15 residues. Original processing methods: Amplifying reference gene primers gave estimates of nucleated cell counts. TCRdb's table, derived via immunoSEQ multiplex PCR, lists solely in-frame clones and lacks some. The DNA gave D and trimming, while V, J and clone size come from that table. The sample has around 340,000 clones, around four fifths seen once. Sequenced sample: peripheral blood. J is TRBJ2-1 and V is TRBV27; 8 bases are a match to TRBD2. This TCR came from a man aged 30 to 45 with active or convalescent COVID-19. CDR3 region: CASSFAGTRRLQQFF. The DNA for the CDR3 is TGTGCCAGCAGTTTTGCCGGGACTAGACGGTTGCAGCAGTTCTTC.